This T cell receptor beta chain was identified during a study of T-cell memory formation after mild COVID-19 (TCRdb year 2021). For the wider study: Most TCR sequence clusters were specific to one of the two donors. T-cell clones expanding and contracting after mild COVID-19 in two donors were tracked by longitudinal TCRalpha and TCRbeta repertoire sequencing. Two young, previously healthy adult volunteers, one female and one male, were included in the cohort. Here is what the overall study found, with its caveats: The second-wave clones that peaked on day 37 were not confirmed to be SARS-CoV-2 specific. Contracting CD4+ clones appeared mostly in the CM and EM memory subsets, whereas CD8+ clones were enriched in EMRA. Only a couple of mild cases were covered in the study, and larger cohorts including severe cases with pre-infection samples were considered necessary. Clones contracting from day 15 to 85 had balanced CD4/CD8 phenotypes, while a second wave expanding from day 15 to 37 was biased towards CD4+. Some responding clones were detected in pre-infection memory, suggesting pre-existing cross-reactive memory T cells joined the SARS-CoV-2 response.

Instrument used: Illumina NovaSeq 6000. TCRalpha and TCRbeta cDNA libraries were constructed by 5'RACE with constant-segment primers, with sample barcodes and unique molecular identifiers being introduced. Trizol reagent was used to extract RNA from every sample. The libraries were amplified in two PCR steps, and the second step added a second sample barcode and Illumina TruSeq adapters. Sequencing of libraries was performed on an Illumina NovaSeq with 2 x 150 bp paired-end reads. Processing in the source paper ran as follows. The reads were demultiplexed and collapsed into UMI-guided consensus sequences using migec v1.2.7. Using mixcr v2.1.11, UMI consensuses were aligned to TRA and TRB V and J templates and then assembled into clonotypes. Expanded or contracted clonotypes were those called significant by both edgeR and NoisET, with noise models trained on biological replicates. For edgeR calls, the cutoffs were a false discovery rate-adjusted p below 0.01 and a log2 fold-change threshold of 1. PCA with hierarchical clustering of max-normalized trajectories of the 1000 most abundant clonotypes was used as exploratory dynamics analysis. Each responding clone was given a CD4 or CD8 phenotype based on the CD4+ and CD8+ repertoires, which had been sequenced separately. The raw public data were reprocessed by TCRdb itself: fastp quality trimming at Q25, MiXCR clonotype calling, in-frame beta chains only. Rows with one shared CDR3 protein collapse into an entry with the most common genes and DNA. V and J calls and clone size were set by TCRdb, not the authors. The sample contains approximately 400,000 distinct CDR3 sequences, roughly 18% of them found a single time. Approximately 21% of the sample is held by the ten biggest clonotypes.

Ficoll-Paque density gradient centrifugation was used to isolate PBMCs. This clonotype has only a few counts. Which antigen it targets is not known. The input lacks base qualities; no much larger clone sits a single base away. Sequenced sample: PBMCs or a T cell subset sorted from them (not recorded which). This receptor was obtained from a man aged 18 to 35 who had mild COVID-19 (a few samples of this study predate the infection). The sample titles of this study are shuffled in the database, so cell type and time point are left out; the donor was told from shared clones.

The DNA sequence is as follows: TGTGCCAGTAGGTCAGGGAGGATCCGTGACTATGGCTACACCTTC. Translated, it reads CASRSGRIRDYGYTF. Recombination connected TRBV19 to TRBJ1-2; TRBD1 might be the D gene, on 5 matching bases. The CDR3 has 15 amino acids, counting the end cysteine and phenylalanine. Only CDR3 DNA is held: 45 bases, read in frame from base 1. V is reduced by 6 bases and J by 3 bases, leaving a spacing of 17 bases between them. CDR1 and CDR2 (LNHDA, SQIVND) derive from the germline V gene (reference sequence). Supplemented by the reference TRBV19 and TRBJ1-2 proteins around the CDR3, the complete variable domain is DGGITQSPKYLFRKEGQNVTLSCEQNLNHDAMYWYRQDPGQGLRLIYYSQIVNDFQKGDIAEGYSVSREKKESFPLTVTSAQKNPTAFYLCASRSGRIRDYGYTFGSGTRLTVV.